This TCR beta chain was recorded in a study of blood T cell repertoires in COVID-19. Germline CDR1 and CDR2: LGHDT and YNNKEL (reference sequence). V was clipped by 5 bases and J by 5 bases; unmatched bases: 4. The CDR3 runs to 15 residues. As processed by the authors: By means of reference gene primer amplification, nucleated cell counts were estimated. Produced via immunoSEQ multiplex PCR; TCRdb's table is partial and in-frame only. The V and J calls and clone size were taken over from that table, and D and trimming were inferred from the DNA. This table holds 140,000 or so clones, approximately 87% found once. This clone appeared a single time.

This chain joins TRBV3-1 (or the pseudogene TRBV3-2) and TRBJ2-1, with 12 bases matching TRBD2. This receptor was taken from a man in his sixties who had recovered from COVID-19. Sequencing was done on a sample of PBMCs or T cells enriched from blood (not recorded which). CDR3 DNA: TGTGCCAGCAGCACCAGACTAGCGGGGGACAATGAGCAGTTCTTC. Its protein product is CASSTRLAGDNEQFF.